This T cell receptor beta chain was documented in a study of shared clonotypes between healthy human individuals. Study information: Each donor's CD4 naive and CD4 memory cells filled three plates apiece, CD8 naive two, and CD8 memory one. Study findings and constraints: Among the subsets, naive ones generally showed larger estimated richness than memory ones. What limited the represented genetic and exposure-history diversity was the small number of donors.

Method: immunoSEQ multiplex PCR; TCRdb's copy keeps in-frame clones and lacks some. The sample holds about 2.5 million clones, around 92% seen once. This clone was recorded only once. Antigen specificity is unknown. Among the donors, all were Caucasian adults who lived in Nashville, Tennessee. The CDR3 is 15 amino acids. Between the trimmed V and J ends, which lost 0 bases and 7 bases, there was a span of 16 bases. Germline V CDR1 and CDR2: SGDLS, YYNGEE. Sequences were obtained from naive CD4+ T cells from PBMCs. Subset defined: CD45RA+ positively selected. The sequence was obtained from a man in his late teens or twenties in good health. Some clones in this sample may be carry-over from other donors' samples. This sequence joins TRBV9 and TRBJ1-2, with D possibly TRBD1 on 5 matching bases. In DNA form, the CDR3 reads TGTGCCAGCAGCGTAGTTACAGGAGAGGTCGGTGGCTACACCTTC. Its protein product is CASSVVTGEVGGYTF.